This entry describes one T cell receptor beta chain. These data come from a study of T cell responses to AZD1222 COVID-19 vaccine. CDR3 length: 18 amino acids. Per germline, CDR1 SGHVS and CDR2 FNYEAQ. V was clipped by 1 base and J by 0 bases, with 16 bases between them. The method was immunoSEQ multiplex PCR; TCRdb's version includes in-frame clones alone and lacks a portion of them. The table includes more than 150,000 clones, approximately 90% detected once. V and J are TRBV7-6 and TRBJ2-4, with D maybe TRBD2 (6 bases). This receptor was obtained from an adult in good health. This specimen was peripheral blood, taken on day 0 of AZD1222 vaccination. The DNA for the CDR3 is TGTGCCAGCAGCTTAGAAGGGTGGAGGGTGGGAGCCAAAAACATTCAGTACTTC. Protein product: CASSLEGWRVGAKNIQYF.